The table lists the clone carrying this T cell receptor beta chain with many counts. Its cognate antigen is unknown. Germline V CDR1 and CDR2: LNHDA, SQIVND (reference sequence). Trimming left V 6 bases short and J 0 bases short, with 19 bases between. CDR3 length equals 17 residues. This entry belongs to a study of beta chain bispecific antibodies for T cell cancers. Blood mononuclear cells were expanded for 2 to 4 days using either OKT3 anti-CD3 antibody or CD3/CD28 beads. TCRdb passed the 5' RACE reads through MiXCR, listing each CDR3 protein once. The table lists around 8,600 distinct CDR3 sequences, roughly 2.4% of them singletons. Notes on the study in general: The leukemia cells, rather than normal T cells, gave most of the targeted TRBV signal.

Specimen: T cells from a healthy donor cultured with Jurkat leukemia cells, collected from a culture containing an anti-CD19 bispecific antibody. The TCR was taken from a human donor in good health. Some clones in this sample may be carry-over from other donors' samples. The V call is TRBV19, the J call TRBJ2-3; D possibly corresponds to TRBD2 (7 bases). The CDR3 nucleotides are TGTGCCAGTAGCCCCCTTGGGGGGGGCCTAAGCACAGATACGCAGTATTTT. This codes for CASSPLGGGLSTDTQYF.